This is a list of T cell receptor beta chains from one sample in a study of blood T cell repertoires in COVID-19. Clones were read by immunoSEQ multiplex PCR, and TCRdb kept only the in-frame ones, dropping some. Of 350,000 or so clones listed, 90% are singletons. Sequencing input: peripheral blood. The origin of the receptors is a young man with active or convalescent COVID-19. The conserved cysteine and the conserved F or W are not part of the CDR3 here. The D gene is left open where the match is weak. The size of a clone is reported for some rows only, either as once, few or many, or as a class for expanded clones.

V: TRBV7-9; J: TRBJ2-1; D: TRBD2; size: -; CDR3: ASSMGLAGGSSSYNEQF
V: TRBV5-1; J: TRBJ2-3; D: TRBD1; size: -; CDR3: ASTDPRTGNTDTQY
V: TRBV3-1/TRBV3-2; J: TRBJ2-7; D: TRBD1; size: few; CDR3: ASSPRQGAYEQY
V: TRBV28; J: TRBJ2-7; D: TRBD2; size: -; CDR3: ASSAGREYSYEQY
V: TRBV18; J: TRBJ1-3; D: -; size: -; CDR3: ASSPLGPSGNTIY
V: TRBV4-3; J: TRBJ2-7; D: TRBD2; size: -; CDR3: ASSQEAGGPYEQY
V: TRBV7-9; J: TRBJ2-2; D: TRBD1; size: once; CDR3: ASSYTIKTGVGTGELF
V: TRBV2; J: TRBJ1-2; D: TRBD1; size: -; CDR3: ASSPGGGYGYT
V: TRBV2; J: TRBJ1-6; D: -; size: -; CDR3: ASRQNNSPLH
V: TRBV6-5; J: TRBJ2-5; D: -; size: -; CDR3: ASRPTELWETQY
V: TRBV29-1; J: TRBJ1-2; D: -; size: -; CDR3: SVEGGPNGYT